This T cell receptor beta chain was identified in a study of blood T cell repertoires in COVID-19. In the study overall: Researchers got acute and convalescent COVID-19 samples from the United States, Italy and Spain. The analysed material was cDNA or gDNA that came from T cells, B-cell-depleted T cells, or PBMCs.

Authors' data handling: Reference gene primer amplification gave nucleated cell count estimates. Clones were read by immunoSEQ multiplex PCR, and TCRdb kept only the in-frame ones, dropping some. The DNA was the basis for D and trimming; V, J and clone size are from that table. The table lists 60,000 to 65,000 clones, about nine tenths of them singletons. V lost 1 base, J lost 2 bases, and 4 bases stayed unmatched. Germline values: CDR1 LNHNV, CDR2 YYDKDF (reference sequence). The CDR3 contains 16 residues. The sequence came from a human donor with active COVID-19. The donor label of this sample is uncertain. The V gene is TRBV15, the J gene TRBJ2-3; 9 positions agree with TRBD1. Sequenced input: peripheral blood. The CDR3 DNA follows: TGTGCCACCAGCAGAGTCCGGGACAGGGTCACAGATACGCAGTATTTT. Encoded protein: CATSRVRDRVTDTQYF. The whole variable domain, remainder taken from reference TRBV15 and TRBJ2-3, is DAMVIQNPRYQVTQFGKPVTLSCSQTLNHNVMYWYQQKSSQAPKLLFHYYDKDFNNEADTPDNFQSRRPNTSFCFLDIRSPGLGDTAMYLCATSRVRDRVTDTQYFGPGTRLTVL.